This T cell receptor (beta chain) is drawn from a study of human T cells and chemical hapten exposure. TCRdb re-derived calls from the RACE reads in MiXCR, one entry per CDR3 protein. The sample lists roughly 90,000 distinct CDR3 sequences, under 13% seen once, with around 1.1% in the top ten. Trimming shortened V by 0 bases and J by 3 bases, and 8 bases separated the two germline ends. The CDR3 has 14 amino acids. CDR1 and CDR2 from the germline V gene are SGDLS and YYNGEE. As to time point: patch test 3, about 24 weeks after DPC sensitization. As for treatment: therapeutic diphenylcyclopropenone sensitization with weekly scalp DPC. This clonotype has at least ten counts.

The V call is TRBV9, the J call TRBJ2-3, with D possibly TRBD2 on 6 matching bases. The starting material was whole blood, obtained in connection with sensitization to the hapten diphenylcyclopropenone (DPC). The source of this sequence is a woman aged 25-40 years with alopecia areata. Some clones in this sample may be carry-over from other donors' samples. The CDR3 DNA follows: TGTGCCAGCAGCGTAGGTCGGGGGACAGATACGCAGTATTTT. This codes for CASSVGRGTDTQYF.